A single sample is the source of the 9 T cell receptor beta chains below, sequenced in a study of blood T cell repertoires in COVID-19. TCRdb keeps only in-frame clones here, not all; method: immunoSEQ multiplex PCR. Seen here are just under 80,000 clones, 75% to 90% observed once, and the top ten hold more than 4%. The material sequenced was peripheral blood. These receptor sequences come from a woman in her 70s with acute or convalescent COVID-19.

This rearrangement joins TRBV2 to TRBJ2-7; the match to TRBD1 covers 10 bases. Per germline, CDR1 SNHLY and CDR2 FYNNEI. The CDR3 spans 15 residues. V trimming: 6 bases; J trimming: 6 bases; junction bases outside the gene matches: 11. The CDR3 sequence: CASSGPGTGVGEQYF. Written as DNA, the CDR3 is TGTGCCAGCAGCGGACCTGGGACAGGGGTAGGCGAGCAGTACTTC.

CDR3 bases: TGCGCCAGCAGCGTGACAGGAGGAGGCGTGAACACTGAAGCTTTCTTT. This translates into CASSVTGGGVNTEAFF. The chain employs TRBV5-1 and TRBJ1-1; D perhaps matches TRBD1 (6 bases). Germline V gene sequence: CDR1 SGHRS, CDR2 YFSETQ. This CDR3 spans 16 amino acids. Between the trimmed V and J ends, which lost 4 bases and 0 bases, there was a span of 16 bases.

The CDR3 region has the DNA TGTGCCAGCAGACTTCCGGGACAGGGTTATGGCTACACCTTC. Translated: CASRLPGQGYGYTF. V and J are TRBV7-9 and TRBJ1-2; 9 nucleotides line up with TRBD1. The length of the CDR3 is 14 residues. V was pared by 6 bases and J by 5 bases, with 7 bases of the junction left unmatched. The germline gives CDR1 SEHNR, CDR2 FQNEAQ (reference sequence).

The rearrangement uses TRBV29-1 and TRBJ2-1; a weak D match, TRBD2 (5 bases). The CDR3 consists of 14 residues. V dropped 1 base and J dropped 2 bases, with 9 bases sitting between them. CDR1 is SQVTM and CDR2 is ANQGSEA in the germline V gene. CDR3 loop: CSVEGESAYNEQFF. The CDR3 nucleotides are TGCAGCGTTGAAGGGGAGAGCGCCTACAATGAGCAGTTCTTC.

This chain links TRBV4-1 with TRBJ2-7; TRBD1 aligns across 8 bases. The germline CDR1 and CDR2 sequences are MGHRA and YSYEKL. There are 16 residues in the CDR3. V lost 0 bases and J lost 3; bases outside the gene matches: 7. The CDR3 spells CASSQESAGGFYEQYF. CDR3 DNA sequence: TGCGCCAGCAGCCAAGAATCGGCAGGGGGCTTCTACGAGCAGTACTTC.

The chain couples TRBV19 to TRBJ2-7, with TRBD1 matching over 9 bases. CDR1 and CDR2 (germline): LNHDA, SQIVND (reference sequence). The CDR3 spans 15 residues. Germline trimming cut 5 bases from V and 2 bases from J; bases unmatched to any gene: 7. CDR3 residues: CASSLGTGTTYEQYF. The CDR3 nucleotides read TGTGCCAGTAGTCTCGGGACAGGGACTACCTACGAGCAGTACTTC.

The chain links TRBV19 to TRBJ1-3; no firm D call. Germline V CDR1 and CDR2: LNHDA, SQIVND (reference sequence). This CDR3 spans 15 amino acids. Deletions cut 0 bases from V and 4 bases from J, with 10 bases between. The CDR3 nucleotides read TGTGCCAGTAGTATAGACCTATTAAGCGGAAACACCATATATTTT. Protein sequence: CASSIDLLSGNTIYF.

This chain joins TRBV2 and TRBJ2-2, with a possible D match to TRBD2 (6 bases). V lost 9 bases and J lost 2, with 13 bases in between. This CDR3 has 14 residues. Germline values: CDR1 SNHLY, CDR2 FYNNEI. CDR3 protein: CARGTGGNTGELFF. The CDR3 nucleotides are TGTGCCAGAGGGACTGGGGGAAACACCGGGGAGCTGTTTTTT.

The V call is TRBV7-2, the J call TRBJ1-6; D gene uncertain. The germline V gene encodes CDR1 SGHTA and CDR2 FQGNSA. This CDR3 is built from 15 residues. V was trimmed by 1 base and J by 10 bases, leaving 14 bases between them. The chain's CDR3 is CASSLVGEGGSPLHF. In DNA form, the CDR3 reads TGTGCCAGCAGCTTAGTCGGGGAGGGCGGATCACCCCTCCACTTT. Drawing the rest from reference TRBV7-2 and TRBJ1-6, the complete variable domain is GAGVSQSPSNKVTEKGKDVELRCDPISGHTALYWYRQSLGQGLEFLIYFQGNSAPDKSGLPSDRFSAERTGGSVSTLTIQRTQQEDSAVYLCASSLVGEGGSPLHFGNGTRLTVT.